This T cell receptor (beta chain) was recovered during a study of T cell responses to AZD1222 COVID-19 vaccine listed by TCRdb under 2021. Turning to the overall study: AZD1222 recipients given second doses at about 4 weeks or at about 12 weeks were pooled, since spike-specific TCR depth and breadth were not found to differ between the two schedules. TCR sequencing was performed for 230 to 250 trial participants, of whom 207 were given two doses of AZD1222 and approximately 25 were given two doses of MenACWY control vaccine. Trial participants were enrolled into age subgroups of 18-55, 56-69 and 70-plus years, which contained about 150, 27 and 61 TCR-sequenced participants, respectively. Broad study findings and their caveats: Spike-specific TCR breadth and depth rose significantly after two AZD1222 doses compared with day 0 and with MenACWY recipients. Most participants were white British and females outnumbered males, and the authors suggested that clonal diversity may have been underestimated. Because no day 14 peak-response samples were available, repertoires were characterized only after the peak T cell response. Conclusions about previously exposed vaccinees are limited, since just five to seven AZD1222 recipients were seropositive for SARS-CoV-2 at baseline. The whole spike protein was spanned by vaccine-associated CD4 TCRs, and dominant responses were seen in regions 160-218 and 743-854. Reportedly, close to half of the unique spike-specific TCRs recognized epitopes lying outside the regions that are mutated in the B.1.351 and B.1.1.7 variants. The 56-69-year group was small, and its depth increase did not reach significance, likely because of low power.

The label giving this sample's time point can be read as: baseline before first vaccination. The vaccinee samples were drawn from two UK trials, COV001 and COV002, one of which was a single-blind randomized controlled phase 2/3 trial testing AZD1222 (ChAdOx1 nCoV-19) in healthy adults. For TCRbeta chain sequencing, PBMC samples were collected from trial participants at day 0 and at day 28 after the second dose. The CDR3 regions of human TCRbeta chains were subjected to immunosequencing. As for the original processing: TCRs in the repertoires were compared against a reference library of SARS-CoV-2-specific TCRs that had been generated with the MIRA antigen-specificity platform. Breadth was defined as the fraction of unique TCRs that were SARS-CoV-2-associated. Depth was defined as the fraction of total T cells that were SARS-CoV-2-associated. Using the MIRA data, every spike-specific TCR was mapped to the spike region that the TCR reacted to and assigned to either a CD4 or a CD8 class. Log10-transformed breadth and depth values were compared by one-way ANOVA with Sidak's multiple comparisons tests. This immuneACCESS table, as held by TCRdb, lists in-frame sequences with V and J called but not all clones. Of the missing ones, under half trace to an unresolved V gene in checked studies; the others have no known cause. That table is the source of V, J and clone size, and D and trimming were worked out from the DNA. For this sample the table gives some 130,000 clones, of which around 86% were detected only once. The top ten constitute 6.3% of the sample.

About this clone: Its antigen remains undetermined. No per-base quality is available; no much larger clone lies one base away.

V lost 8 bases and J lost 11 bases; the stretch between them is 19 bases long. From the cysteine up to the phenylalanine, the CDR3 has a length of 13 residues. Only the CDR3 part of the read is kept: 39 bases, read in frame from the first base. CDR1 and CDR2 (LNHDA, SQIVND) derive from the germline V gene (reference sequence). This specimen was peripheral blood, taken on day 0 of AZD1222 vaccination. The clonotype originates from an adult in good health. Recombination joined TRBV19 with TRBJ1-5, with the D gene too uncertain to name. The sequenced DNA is TGTGCCAGTTGCCTGAGGCCCAAGATGGCCCAGCATTTT. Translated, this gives CASCLRPKMAQHF.